The 27 T cell receptor beta chains below all came from one sample that was sequenced in a study of graft-versus-host responses after intestinal transplantation. The protocol was immunoSEQ multiplex PCR, while the TCRdb copy is restricted to in-frame clones and leaves out a portion. Of around 19,000 clones in the sample, 38% were seen once. The source was alloreactive CD4+ T cells from a mixed lymphocyte reaction culture, collected before intestinal transplant. Subset in this sample: CFSE-low proliferating T cells sorted from approximately 6-day pre-transplant mixed lymphocyte reaction (GvH or HvG direction). The receptors were sampled from a human patient who received an intestinal transplant.

The V gene is TRBV2, the J gene TRBJ1-4; D possibly corresponds to TRBD1 (5 bases). The germline gives CDR1 SNHLY, CDR2 FYNNEI. V was pared by 6 bases and J by 8 bases, with 13 bases between. The CDR3 is 13 residues long. CDR3 protein: CASRIDRGEKLFF. As DNA, the CDR3 is TGTGCCAGCAGGATCGACAGAGGCGAAAAACTGTTTTTT.

This clone was observed a few times. The chain combines TRBV7-2 with TRBJ2-5; 9 bases are shared with TRBD2. After removal of 3 bases from V and 4 bases from J, the junction contained 6 bases not matched to a gene. Germline V lookup: CDR1 SGHTA, CDR2 FQGNSA. The CDR3 is made up of 15 amino acids. This CDR3 reads CASSFAGGQGETQYF. The CDR3, as DNA: TGTGCCAGCAGCTTTGCGGGGGGGCAGGGAGAGACCCAGTACTTC. The whole variable domain, filled in from reference TRBV7-2 and TRBJ2-5, reads GAGVSQSPSNKVTEKGKDVELRCDPISGHTALYWYRQSLGQGLEFLIYFQGNSAPDKSGLPSDRFSAERTGGSVSTLTIQRTQQEDSAVYLCASSFAGGQGETQYFGPGTRLLVL.

V gene TRBV5-1 combines with J gene TRBJ2-5, with D unclear. This CDR3 has 11 residues. The germline V gene has CDR1 SGHRS and CDR2 YFSETQ. Deletions cut 2 bases from V and 3 bases from J, with 2 bases between. CDR3 in DNA: TGCGCCAGCAGCTTCAAAGAGACCCAGTACTTC. Amino acid sequence: CASSFKETQYF. The full variable domain, rest sourced from reference TRBV5-1 and TRBJ2-5, is KAGVTQTPRYLIKTRGQQVTLSCSPISGHRSVSWYQQTPGQGLQFLFEYFSETQRNKGNFPGRFSGRQFSNSRSEMNVSTLELGDSALYLCASSFKETQYFGPGTRLLVL.

This chain connects TRBV5-1 to TRBJ2-2; no firm D call. Trimming cost V 4 bases and J 8 bases, with 15 bases left between them. The CDR3 totals 14 residues. Germline CDR1 is SGHRS and CDR2 is YFSETQ. CDR3 sequence: CASSRPTDVGELFF. The DNA for the CDR3 is TGCGCCAGCAGCCGACCTACAGATGTGGGGGAGCTGTTTTTT.

This chain connects TRBV11-2 to TRBJ2-7; 10 bases fit TRBD1. CDR1 is SGHAT and CDR2 is FQNNGV in the germline V gene. The CDR3 runs 15 residues. V dropped 4 bases and J dropped 5; count of bases not matched to a gene: 8. DNA of the CDR3: TGTGCCAGCAGCTGGGGACAGGGGACGGGGAACGAGCAGTACTTC. As protein: CASSWGQGTGNEQYF. Filled out from reference TRBV11-2 and TRBJ2-7, the complete variable domain reads EAGVAQSPRYKIIEKRQSVAFWCNPISGHATLYWYQQILGQGPKLLIQFQNNGVVDDSQLPKDRFSAERLKGVDSTLKIQPAKLEDSAVYLCASSWGQGTGNEQYFGPGTRLTVT.

This clone turned up a few times. V gene TRBV18 combines with J gene TRBJ1-5; the D gene is possibly TRBD1 (5 bases). The V end was cut by 1 base, the J end by 0 bases, with 19 bases between. This CDR3 has 19 residues. CDR1 is KGHSH, CDR2 LQKENI, per germline. Here the CDR3 reads CASSPRSGLRVNSNQPQHF. For the CDR3, the DNA is TGTGCCAGCTCACCACGTTCAGGGTTGAGGGTTAATAGCAATCAGCCCCAGCATTTT.

J is TRBJ1-2 and V is TRBV18, with D hard to call. V lost 3 bases and J lost 1, with 9 bases in between. This CDR3 comprises 14 residues. Germline V gene sequence: CDR1 KGHSH, CDR2 LQKENI. CDR3 in amino acids: CASSPRSYNYGYTF. Here the CDR3 DNA reads TGTGCCAGCTCACCTAGGTCTTATAACTATGGCTACACCTTC.

The CDR3 protein is CASSYSEASGGAQYF. CDR3 DNA sequence: TGTGCCAGCAGTTACTCGGAGGCGTCAGGGGGAGCCCAGTACTTC. This sequence joins TRBV6-5 and TRBJ2-5; 7 bases match TRBD1. The V gene end was trimmed by 0 bases and the J gene end by 9 bases; junction bases not matched to a gene: 10. The CDR3 totals 15 residues. Germline assignment: CDR1 MNHEY and CDR2 SVGAGI.

The chain joins TRBV15 to TRBJ1-1, with 8 nucleotides matching TRBD1. Germline loops: CDR1 LNHNV, CDR2 YYDKDF (reference sequence). The CDR3 is 15 amino acids. V lost 5 bases and J lost 5; bases outside the gene matches: 10. The CDR3 spells CATSGWTGRRTEAFF. The CDR3 DNA sequence: TGTGCCACCAGCGGCTGGACAGGGCGAAGGACTGAAGCTTTCTTT.

This clone has more than one count but fewer than ten. The chain links TRBV28 to TRBJ2-4; no reliable D call. The CDR3 totals 14 residues. Germline CDR1 is MDHEN and CDR2 is SYDVKM. V lost 3 bases and J lost 0, with 6 bases in between. The CDR3 DNA follows: TGTGCCAGCAGTTTTCAAGAAGCCAAAAACATTCAGTACTTC. It codes for CASSFQEAKNIQYF.

This clone was seen a handful of times. CDR3 amino acids: CASTSGGRSYEQYF. CDR3 in DNA: TGTGCCAGCACCAGTGGGGGCCGTTCCTACGAGCAGTACTTC. The chain joins TRBV2 to TRBJ2-7; TRBD1 is a possible D gene (6 bases). V lost 7 bases and J 1 base, leaving 14 bases between the germline ends. This CDR3 is built from 14 residues. Germline V gives CDR1 SNHLY, CDR2 FYNNEI.

This sequence joins TRBV10-3 and TRBJ2-3; 9 bases line up with TRBD1. The V gene's germline CDR1 is ENHRY and CDR2 SYGVKD. J gave up 6 bases and V 9 bases, and 7 bases lay outside the gene matches. This CDR3 has 13 amino acids. CDR3 sequence (DNA): TGTGCCATAAAAGGACAGGGGTCGGATACGCAGTATTTT. It codes for CAIKGQGSDTQYF.

This clone was picked up a small number of times. The chain combines TRBV6-5 with TRBJ2-7; 7 bases fit TRBD2. CDR1 is MNHEY, CDR2 SVGAGI, per germline. Trimming took 1 base from V and 11 from J; bases not matched to a gene: 11. The CDR3 loop spans 14 amino acids. The CDR3 region is CASSYFTGGYRKYF. CDR3 bases: TGTGCCAGCAGTTACTTCACCGGGGGGTACCGAAAGTACTTC.

The chain is built from TRBV7-8 and TRBJ2-7, with 14 bases aligning to TRBD2. CDR1 SGHVS and CDR2 FQNEAQ come from the germline V gene. The CDR3 sequence is 20 residues long. V was clipped by 5 bases and J by 0 bases; unmatched bases: 15. This chain's CDR3 is CASSPYLTGTSGGHSYEQYF. The CDR3 coding sequence is TGTGCCAGCAGCCCCTACCTAACCGGGACTAGCGGGGGCCACTCCTACGAGCAGTACTTC.

The chain uses TRBV7-9 and TRBJ2-7; TRBD1 aligns across 9 bases. The CDR3 covers 15 residues. CDR1 and CDR2 from the germline V gene are SEHNR and FQNEAQ (reference sequence). V dropped 4 bases and J dropped 2; count of bases not matched to a gene: 6. DNA of the CDR3: TGTGCCAGCAGCTCACAGGGGGCGGTTCCCTACGAGCAGTACTTC. Protein sequence: CASSSQGAVPYEQYF.

This rearrangement joins TRBV5-1 to TRBJ2-5, with TRBD2 as a possible D gene (6 bases). Per germline, CDR1 SGHRS and CDR2 YFSETQ. This CDR3 is 14 amino acids long. The V and J ends lost 4 bases and 2 bases respectively, with 12 bases between them. The CDR3 nucleotides read TGCGCCAGCAGCCCTCCGGGACTTCAAGAGACCCAGTACTTC. It codes for CASSPPGLQETQYF. The full variable domain, its missing parts supplied by reference TRBV5-1 and TRBJ2-5, is KAGVTQTPRYLIKTRGQQVTLSCSPISGHRSVSWYQQTPGQGLQFLFEYFSETQRNKGNFPGRFSGRQFSNSRSEMNVSTLELGDSALYLCASSPPGLQETQYFGPGTRLLVL.

This chain joins TRBV5-1 and TRBJ2-5; unclear D gene. The tail of the sequence fits TRBJ2-7 better, so the J call may be wrong. CDR3 length: 13 residues. Germline V CDR1 and CDR2: SGHRS, YFSETQ. CDR3 DNA sequence: TGCGCCAGCAGCTTGGCTGCAGGCTACGAGCAGTACTTC. This sequence encodes CASSLAAGYEQYF.

CDR3 in amino acids: CASNRDRGGGQPQHF. In DNA form, the CDR3 reads TGTGCCAGCAATAGAGACAGGGGGGGAGGTCAGCCCCAGCATTTT. The chain recombines TRBV2 with TRBJ1-5, with 9 bases lining up with TRBD1. Germline V gives CDR1 SNHLY, CDR2 FYNNEI. CDR3 length: 15 residues. V shed 7 bases and J 6 bases; nucleotides not matched to a gene: 10.

This clone has a handful of counts. The CDR3 protein is CASTRRASGELFF. DNA for the CDR3: TGTGCCAGCACCCGGAGAGCGTCCGGGGAGCTGTTTTTT. The J gene is TRBJ2-2, the V gene TRBV5-6; no reliable D call. CDR1 and CDR2 from the germline V gene are SGHDT and YYEEEE. The CDR3 is made up of 13 amino acids. Trimming left V 6 bases short and J 6 bases short, with 12 bases between. The variable domain in full, completed from reference TRBV5-6 and TRBJ2-2, reads DAGVTQSPTHLIKTRGQQVTLRCSPKSGHDTVSWYQQALGQGPQFIFQYYEEEERQRGNFPDRFSGHQFPNYSSELNVNALLLGDSALYLCASTRRASGELFFGEGSRLTVL.

The rearrangement uses TRBV6-1 and TRBJ2-6; D call uncertain. The germline V gene has CDR1 MNHNS and CDR2 SASEGT. Trimming shortened V by 2 bases and J by 5 bases, and 22 bases separated the two germline ends. The CDR3 length is 19 residues. The CDR3 region has the DNA TGTGCCAGCAGTGAACGTTGCTCTATGCACCAAAGTCGGGCCAACGTCCTGACTTTC. It codes for CASSERCSMHQSRANVLTF.

The gene calls are TRBV10-3 and TRBJ2-5; D assignment may be TRBD1 or TRBD2 (6 bases each). V lost 6 bases to trimming and J lost 4 bases, with 18 bases between them. The CDR3 length is 15 residues. Germline V lookup: CDR1 ENHRY, CDR2 SYGVKD. CDR3 bases: TGTGCCATCAGAATACGGGACGAGGGGGGAGAGACCCAGTACTTC. Translated: CAIRIRDEGGETQYF.

The V call is TRBV4-2, the J call TRBJ2-3; D might be TRBD2 (5 bases). Trimming took 0 bases from V and 4 from J, leaving 11 bases between them. The CDR3 is made up of 15 amino acids. Germline CDR1 and CDR2: LGHNA and YNFKEQ. CDR3 protein: CASSQDSRGPDTQYF. The CDR3, as DNA: TGTGCCAGCAGCCAAGATAGCCGGGGTCCAGATACGCAGTATTTT.

The rearrangement uses TRBV6-5 and TRBJ2-7, with D unresolved. The CDR3 runs to 13 residues. V lost 4 bases, J lost 6 bases, and 13 bases lay in between. From germline, CDR1 is MNHEY and CDR2 SVGAGI. DNA for the CDR3: TGTGCCAGCAGTTTCACCGGGCCTGGCGAGCAGTACTTC. Translation gives CASSFTGPGEQYF.

V usage is TRBV5-4 and J usage is TRBJ2-7; 9 nucleotides agree with TRBD2. The germline V gene has CDR1 SGHNT and CDR2 YYREEE (reference sequence). Trimming cost V 0 bases and J 2 bases; bases outside gene matches: 3. There are 15 residues in the CDR3. Written as DNA, the CDR3 is TGTGCCAGCAGCTTGGGCGGGGGGGCCGCCTACGAGCAGTACTTC. Translating gives CASSLGGGAAYEQYF.

This clone was counted between two and nine times. V and J are TRBV5-5 and TRBJ2-5; 8 positions agree with TRBD2. Germline CDR1 and CDR2: SGHKS and YYEKEE (reference sequence). The ends lost 5 bases at V and 4 bases at J; junction bases unmatched: 16. CDR3 length: 17 residues. CDR3 protein: CASSIPRRAGGGETQYF. The CDR3 bases are TGTGCCAGCAGTATCCCTCGTAGGGCGGGGGGAGGAGAGACCCAGTACTTC.

The rearrangement uses TRBV14 and TRBJ2-3; 9 nucleotides line up with TRBD2. CDR1 is SGHDN and CDR2 is FVKESK in the germline V gene. Trimming removed 1 base from V and 6 bases from J; junction bases left unmatched: 8. The CDR3 contains 16 residues. DNA for the CDR3: TGTGCCAGCAGCCAAGGTGGGCGGGGGGGGCCGGATACGCAGTATTTT. This gives the protein CASSQGGRGGPDTQYF.

This clone was found a few times. The chain couples TRBV21-1 to TRBJ1-1. TRBV21-1 is given as a pseudogene. The CDR3 has 21 residues. CDR3 amino acids: CASSFRLRVYQPQYMNTEAFF. As DNA, the CDR3 is TGTGCCAGCAGCTTCCGACTCCGGGTCTACCAACCCCAATACATGAACACTGAAGCTTTCTTT.